These 3 T cell receptor beta chains were all obtained from the same sample, sequenced in a study of CD8+ T cells in alopecia areata. RNA extraction and reverse transcription yielded cDNA as sequencing template. The data were produced by immunoSEQ multiplex PCR, yet TCRdb's version contains in-frame clones alone and is incomplete. In the table there are around 190,000 clones, roughly 56% of which are singletons. The sample consisted of CD8+ T cells sorted from blood. These receptors were collected from a human donor in good health.

In this sample, this clone turned up once. This chain uses TRBV4-1 with TRBJ1-1; tentatively, D is TRBD1 (5 bases). CDR3 length: 13 residues. Trimming cost V 0 bases and J 8 bases, with 10 bases left between them. The V gene's germline CDR1 is MGHRA and CDR2 YSYEKL. The CDR3 region has the DNA TGCGCCAGCAGCCAAGATTGGGGGAAGGAAGCTTTCTTT. Translated, it gives CASSQDWGKEAFF.

The chain links TRBV5-6 to TRBJ2-6, with D unclear. Trimming removed 4 bases from V and 0 bases from J, with 20 bases in between. From germline, CDR1 is SGHDT and CDR2 YYEEEE. The CDR3 length is 19 residues. CDR3 DNA: TGTGCCAGCAGCCCGGCGGCCGGGCAGGCCTACTCTGGGGCCAACGTCCTGACTTTC. It codes for CASSPAAGQAYSGANVLTF.

This clone was seen a handful of times. The chain joins TRBV29-1 to TRBJ2-7, with D possibly TRBD1 on 6 matching bases. The CDR3 is 11 amino acids. V shed 3 bases and J shed 6 bases, with 9 bases lying between them. CDR1 is SQVTM and CDR2 is ANQGSEA in the germline V gene. In DNA, the CDR3 is TGCAGCGTTGAGGAGACAGGCGAGCAGTACTTC. Translating gives CSVEETGEQYF.